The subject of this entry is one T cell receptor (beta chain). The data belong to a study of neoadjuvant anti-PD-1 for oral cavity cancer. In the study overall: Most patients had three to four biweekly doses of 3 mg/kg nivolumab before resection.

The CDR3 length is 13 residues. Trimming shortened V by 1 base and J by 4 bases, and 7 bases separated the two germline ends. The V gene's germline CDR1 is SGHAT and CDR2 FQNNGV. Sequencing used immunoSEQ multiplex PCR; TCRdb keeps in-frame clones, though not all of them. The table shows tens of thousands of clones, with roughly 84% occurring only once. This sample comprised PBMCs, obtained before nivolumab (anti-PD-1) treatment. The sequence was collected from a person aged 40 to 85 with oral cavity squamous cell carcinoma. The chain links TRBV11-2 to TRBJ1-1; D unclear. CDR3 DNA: TGTGCCAGCAGCTTAGGGGTTAGCACTGAAGCTTTCTTT. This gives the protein CASSLGVSTEAFF.